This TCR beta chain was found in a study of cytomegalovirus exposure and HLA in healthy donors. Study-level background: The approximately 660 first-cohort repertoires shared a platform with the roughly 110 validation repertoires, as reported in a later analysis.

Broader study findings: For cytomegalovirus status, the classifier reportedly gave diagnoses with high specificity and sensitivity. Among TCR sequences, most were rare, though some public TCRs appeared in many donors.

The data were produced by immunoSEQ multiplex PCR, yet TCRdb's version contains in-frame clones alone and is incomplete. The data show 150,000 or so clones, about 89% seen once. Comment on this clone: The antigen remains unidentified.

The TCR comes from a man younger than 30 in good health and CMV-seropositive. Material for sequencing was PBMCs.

CDR3 sequence (DNA): TGTGCCAGCAGCGTTCATACCGGCGGGGGGGATGGGACCCAGTACTTC. Translated: CASSVHTGGGDGTQYF. This chain joins TRBV9 and TRBJ2-5; 9 positions match TRBD2. J was trimmed by 7 bases and V by 2 bases; bases with no gene match: 12. This CDR3 has 16 residues. Germline lookup yields CDR1 SGDLS and CDR2 YYNGEE.